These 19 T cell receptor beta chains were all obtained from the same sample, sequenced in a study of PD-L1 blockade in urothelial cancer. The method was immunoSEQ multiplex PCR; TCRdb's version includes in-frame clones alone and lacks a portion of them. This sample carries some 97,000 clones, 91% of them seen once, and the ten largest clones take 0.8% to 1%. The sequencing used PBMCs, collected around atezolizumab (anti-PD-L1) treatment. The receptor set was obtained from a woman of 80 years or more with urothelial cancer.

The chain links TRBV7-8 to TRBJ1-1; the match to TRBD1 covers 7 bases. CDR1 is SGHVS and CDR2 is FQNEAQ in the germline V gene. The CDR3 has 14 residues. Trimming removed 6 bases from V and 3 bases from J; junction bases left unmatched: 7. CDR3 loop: CASRQSTGDTEAFF. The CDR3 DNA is TGTGCCAGCAGACAAAGCACAGGGGACACTGAAGCTTTCTTT. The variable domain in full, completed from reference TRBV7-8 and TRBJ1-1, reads GAGVSQSPRYKVAKRGQDVALRCDPISGHVSLFWYQQALGQGPEFLTYFQNEAQLDKSGLPSDRFFAERPEGSVSTLKIQRTQQEDSAVYLCASRQSTGDTEAFFGQGTRLTVV.

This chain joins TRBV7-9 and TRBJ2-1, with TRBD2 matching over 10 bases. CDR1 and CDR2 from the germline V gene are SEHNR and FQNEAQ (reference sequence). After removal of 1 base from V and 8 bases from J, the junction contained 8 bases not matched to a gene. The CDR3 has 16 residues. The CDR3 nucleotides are TGTGCCAGCAGCTTAGAGCTAGCGGGAGAAGTCGATGAGCAGTTCTTC. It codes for CASSLELAGEVDEQFF.

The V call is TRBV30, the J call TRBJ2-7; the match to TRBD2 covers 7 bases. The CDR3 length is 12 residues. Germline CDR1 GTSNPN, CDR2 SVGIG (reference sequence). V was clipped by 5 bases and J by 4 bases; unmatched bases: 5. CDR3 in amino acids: CAWAGGRYEQYF. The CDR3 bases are TGTGCCTGGGCCGGGGGGAGGTACGAGCAGTACTTC. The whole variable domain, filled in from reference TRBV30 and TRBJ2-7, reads SQTIHQWPATLVQPVGSPLSLECTVEGTSNPNLYWYRQAAGRGLQLLFYSVGIGQISSEVPQNLSASRPQDRQFILSSKKLLLSDSGFYLCAWAGGRYEQYFGPGTRLTVT.

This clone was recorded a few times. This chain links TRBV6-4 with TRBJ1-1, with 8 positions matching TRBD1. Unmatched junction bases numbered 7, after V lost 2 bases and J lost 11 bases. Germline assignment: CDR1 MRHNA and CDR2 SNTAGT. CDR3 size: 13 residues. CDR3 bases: TGTGCCAGCAGTGACCAAGGGACAGGCGGGGCTTTCTTT. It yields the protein CASSDQGTGGAFF.

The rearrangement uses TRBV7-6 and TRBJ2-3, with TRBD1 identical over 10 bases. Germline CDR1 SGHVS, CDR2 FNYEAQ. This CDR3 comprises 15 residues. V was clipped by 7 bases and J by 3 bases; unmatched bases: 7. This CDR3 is CASTRDRGSTDTQYF. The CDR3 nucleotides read TGTGCCAGCACCCGGGACAGGGGATCGACAGATACGCAGTATTTT. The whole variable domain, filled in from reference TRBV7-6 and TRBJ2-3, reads GAGVSQSPRYKVTKRGQDVALRCDPISGHVSLYWYRQALGQGPEFLTYFNYEAQQDKSGLPNDRFSAERPEGSISTLTIQRTEQRDSAMYRCASTRDRGSTDTQYFGPGTRLTVL.

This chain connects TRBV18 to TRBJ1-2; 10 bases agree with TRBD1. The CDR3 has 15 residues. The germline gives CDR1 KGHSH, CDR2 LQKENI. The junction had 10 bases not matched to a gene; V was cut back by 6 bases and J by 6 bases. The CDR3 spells CASSGQGFAVDGYTF. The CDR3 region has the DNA TGTGCCAGCTCGGGACAGGGGTTTGCCGTCGATGGCTACACCTTC.

The CDR3 region is CASRDREVYSNQPQHF. The DNA for the CDR3 is TGTGCCAGCAGAGACAGAGAAGTTTATAGCAATCAGCCCCAGCATTTT. V is TRBV2 and J is TRBJ1-5; D might be TRBD1 (5 bases). The V gene's germline CDR1 is SNHLY and CDR2 FYNNEI. V lost 6 bases and J 0 bases, leaving 15 bases between the germline ends. The CDR3 has 16 residues.

In DNA, the CDR3 is TGTGCCAGCAGCCCACAGGGGGCCAACGAGCAGTACTTC. Protein sequence: CASSPQGANEQYF. V gene TRBV7-9 combines with J gene TRBJ2-7; 9 nucleotides align to TRBD1. V shed 5 bases and J 5 bases; nucleotides not matched to a gene: 4. The CDR3 loop spans 13 amino acids. CDR1 is SEHNR, CDR2 FQNEAQ, per germline (reference sequence).

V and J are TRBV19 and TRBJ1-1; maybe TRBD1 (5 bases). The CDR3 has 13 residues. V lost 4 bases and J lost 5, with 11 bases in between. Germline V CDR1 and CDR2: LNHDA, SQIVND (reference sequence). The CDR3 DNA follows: TGTGCCAGTAGTAACTCAGGGAGGACTGAAGCTTTCTTT. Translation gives CASSNSGRTEAFF.

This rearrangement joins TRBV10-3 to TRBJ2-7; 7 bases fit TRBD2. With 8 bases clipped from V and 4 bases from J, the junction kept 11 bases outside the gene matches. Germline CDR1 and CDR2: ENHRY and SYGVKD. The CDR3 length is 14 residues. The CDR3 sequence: CAIEMDGRGYEQYF. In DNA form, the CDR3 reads TGTGCCATCGAGATGGATGGGCGGGGGTACGAGCAGTACTTC.

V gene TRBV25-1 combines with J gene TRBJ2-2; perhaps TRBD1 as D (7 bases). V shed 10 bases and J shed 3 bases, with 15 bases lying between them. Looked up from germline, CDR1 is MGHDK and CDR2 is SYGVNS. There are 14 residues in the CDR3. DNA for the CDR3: TGTGCCAAAACGGACAGGAGGGACACCGGGGAGCTGTTTTTT. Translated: CAKTDRRDTGELFF.

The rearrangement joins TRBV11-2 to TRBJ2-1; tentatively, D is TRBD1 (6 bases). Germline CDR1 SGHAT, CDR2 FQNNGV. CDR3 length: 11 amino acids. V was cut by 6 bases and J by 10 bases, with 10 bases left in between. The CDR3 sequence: CASRTGQEQFF. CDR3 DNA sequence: TGTGCCAGCAGAACAGGACAGGAGCAGTTCTTC.

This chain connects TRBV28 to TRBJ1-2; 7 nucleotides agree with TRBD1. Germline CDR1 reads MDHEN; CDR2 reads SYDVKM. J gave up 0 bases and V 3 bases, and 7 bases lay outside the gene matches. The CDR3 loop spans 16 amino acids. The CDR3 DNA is TGTGCCAGCAGTTTGACAGGGACCCCCGCTAACTATGGCTACACCTTC. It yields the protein CASSLTGTPANYGYTF.

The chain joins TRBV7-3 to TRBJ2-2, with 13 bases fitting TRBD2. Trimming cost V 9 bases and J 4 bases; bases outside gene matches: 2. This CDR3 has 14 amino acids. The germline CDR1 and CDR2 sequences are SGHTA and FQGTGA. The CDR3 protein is CASGLAGATGELFF. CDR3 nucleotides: TGTGCCAGTGGACTAGCGGGGGCCACCGGGGAGCTGTTTTTT.

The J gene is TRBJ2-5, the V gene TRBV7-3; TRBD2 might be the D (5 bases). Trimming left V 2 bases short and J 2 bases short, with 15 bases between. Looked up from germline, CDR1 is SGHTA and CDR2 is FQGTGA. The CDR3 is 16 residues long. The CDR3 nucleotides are TGTGCCAGCAGCTTACGCGGCAGCCCGGGGCAAGAGACCCAGTACTTC. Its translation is CASSLRGSPGQETQYF.

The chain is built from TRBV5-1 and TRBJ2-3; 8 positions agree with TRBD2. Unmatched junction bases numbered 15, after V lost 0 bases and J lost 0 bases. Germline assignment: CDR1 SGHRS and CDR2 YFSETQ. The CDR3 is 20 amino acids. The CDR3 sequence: CASSLESGRDYTHSTDTQYF. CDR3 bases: TGCGCCAGCAGCTTGGAGAGCGGGAGAGATTATACCCATAGCACAGATACGCAGTATTTT.

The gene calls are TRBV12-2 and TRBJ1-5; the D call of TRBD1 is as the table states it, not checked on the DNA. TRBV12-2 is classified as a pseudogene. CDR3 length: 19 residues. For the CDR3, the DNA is TGTGCAAGTCGCTTGTGTTGGTCCCCGGTCGGAACAGGGGAACAGCCCCAGCATTTT. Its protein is CASRLCWSPVGTGEQPQHF.

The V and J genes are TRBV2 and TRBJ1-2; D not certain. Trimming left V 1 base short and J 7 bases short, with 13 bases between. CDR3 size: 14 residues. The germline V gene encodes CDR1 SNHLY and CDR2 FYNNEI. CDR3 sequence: CASSEEGEGRGYTF. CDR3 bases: TGTGCCAGCAGTGAAGAGGGAGAAGGACGTGGCTACACCTTC. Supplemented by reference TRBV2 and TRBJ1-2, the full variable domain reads EPEVTQTPSHQVTQMGQEVILRCVPISNHLYFYWYRQILGQKVEFLVSFYNNEISEKSEIFDDQFSVERPDGSNFTLKIRSTKLEDSAMYFCASSEEGEGRGYTFGSGTRLTVV.

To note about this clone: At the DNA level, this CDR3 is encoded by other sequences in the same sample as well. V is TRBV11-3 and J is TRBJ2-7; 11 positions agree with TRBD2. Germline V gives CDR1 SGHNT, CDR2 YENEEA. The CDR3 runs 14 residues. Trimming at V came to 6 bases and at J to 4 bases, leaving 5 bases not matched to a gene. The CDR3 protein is CASSPTSGSYEQYF. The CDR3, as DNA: TGTGCCAGCAGTCCTACTAGCGGGAGTTACGAGCAGTACTTC.